This entry concerns a single TCR beta chain. Its antigen remains undetermined. No clone much larger than this one lies a single base away; base qualities are absent. Whole blood was collected in K2EDTA tubes by collaborating institutions according to the institutions' own protocols. For TCRbeta analysis, collaborators shipped samples as frozen whole blood, isolated PBMCs, or DNA extracted from either of those sample types. TCRbeta CDR3 regions were amplified from genomic DNA using the immunoSEQ Assay, a bias-controlled multiplex PCR. The original methods were these. The number of nucleated cells in each sample was estimated from the amplification of reference gene primers within the assay. Sequence reads were collapsed and filtered to measure the absolute abundance of every unique TCRbeta CDR3 rearrangement. For each sample, productive Simpson clonality was calculated by taking the square root of Simpson's diversity index across productive rearrangements. In its TCRdb copy, this immuneACCESS table keeps in-frame sequences only and misses some clones. Where compared with another copy, unresolved V genes explain less than half of these, and the others have no known cause. The D gene and trimming were derived from the DNA, and the V and J assignments and clone size from that table. This sample gives 70,000 to 95,000 clones in total; around four fifths of them show up just once. Of the sample, about a sixth is held by the ten largest clones.

This sample is drawn from a study of blood T cell repertoires in COVID-19 (TCRdb year 2020). The study in broad terms: The collaborator samples originated in the United States, Italy and Spain and spanned the acute and convalescent phases of COVID-19. HLA class I and class II types, where available, came from metadata supplied by the sample provider rather than from assay-based typing. The dataset comprised deeply sampled blood TCRbeta repertoires from subjects exposed to, actively infected with, or recovered from COVID-19. The repertoires were released in a freely available public database meant as a resource for research on the immune response to SARS-CoV-2. Samples came from the ongoing ImmuneRACE study (first 160 participants) plus 1,254 subjects from 6 global collaborators. The prospective study material was composed of cDNA or gDNA derived from T cells, B-cell-depleted T cells, or PBMCs. Nearly every sample came with metadata listing a de-identified subject ID, COVID-19 status, age in years and sex. Overall study results and their limits: How much clinical and demographic metadata was included differed by source and by participant, and the metadata was provided uncurated.

This TCR was recovered from a man aged 80 or over with active or convalescent COVID-19. Input material: peripheral blood.

The DNA sequence is TGTGCCAGTGAGTACAGCGGGAACACTGAAGCTTTCTTT. It codes for CASEYSGNTEAFF. Recombination connected TRBV28 to TRBJ1-1; no D segment can be confidently identified. At the junction V is shortened by 9 bases and J by 1 base, with 12 bases in between. Per the germline V gene, MDHEN is the CDR1 and SYDVKM is the CDR2. Reading from cysteine to phenylalanine, the CDR3 counts 13 amino acids. Of the read, only the CDR3 DNA is kept; its 39 bases are in frame from base 1.